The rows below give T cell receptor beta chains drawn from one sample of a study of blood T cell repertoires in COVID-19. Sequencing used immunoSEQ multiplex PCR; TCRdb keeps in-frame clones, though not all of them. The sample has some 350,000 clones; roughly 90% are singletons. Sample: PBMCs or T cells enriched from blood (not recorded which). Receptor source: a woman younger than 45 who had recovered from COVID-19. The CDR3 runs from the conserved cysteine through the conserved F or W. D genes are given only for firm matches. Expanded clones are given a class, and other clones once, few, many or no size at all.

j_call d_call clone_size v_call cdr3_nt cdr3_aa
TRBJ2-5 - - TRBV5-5 TGTGCCAGCAGCTTGGGGCAGTCGACCCAGTACTTC CASSLGQSTQYF
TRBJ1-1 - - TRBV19 TGTGCCAGTAGTCCATCCATGAACACTGAAGCTTTCTTT CASSPSMNTEAFF
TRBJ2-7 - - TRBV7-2 TGTGCCAGCAGCCCAAGGGAGGGGGGCGCCGAGCAGTACTTC CASSPREGGAEQYF
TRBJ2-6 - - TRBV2 TGTGCCAGCAGTACAAGGGGAACCGGGGCCAACGTCCTGACTTTC CASSTRGTGANVLTF
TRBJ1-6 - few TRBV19 TGTGCCAGTAGTATGGAGGGAGAGAATTCACCCCTCCACTTT CASSMEGENSPLHF
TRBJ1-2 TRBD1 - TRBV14 TGTGCCAGCAGCCAAGATCCCAGGGGGCGCGGTGGCTACACCTTC CASSQDPRGRGGYTF
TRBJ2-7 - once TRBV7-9 TGTGCCAGCAGCTTAGTACCGACTACCTACGAGCAGTACTTC CASSLVPTTYEQYF
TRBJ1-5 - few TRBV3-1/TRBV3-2 TGTGCCAGCAGCCAAGAGAGTTCAGGGAATCAGCCCCAGCATTTT CASSQESSGNQPQHF
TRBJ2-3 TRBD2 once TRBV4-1 TGCGCCGCGGGGGGGACAGATACGCAGTATTTT CAAGGTDTQYF
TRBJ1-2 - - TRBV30 TGTGCCTGGAGTCCCCCGAGGAACTATGGCTACACCTTC CAWSPPRNYGYTF
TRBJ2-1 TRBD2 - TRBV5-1 TGCGCCAGCAGCTCTAGCGGGGGGGCTCGCGGCGAGCAGTTCTTC CASSSSGGARGEQFF
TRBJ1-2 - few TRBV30 TGTGCCTGGATAGCCGGGCTCCGGGGAGGCTACACCTTC CAWIAGLRGGYTF
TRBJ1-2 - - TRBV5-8 TGTGCCAGCAGCTTCCCCGAGCTTCCAAACTATGGCTACACCTTC CASSFPELPNYGYTF
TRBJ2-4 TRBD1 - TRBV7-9 TGTGCCAGCAGAACGGGACAGTCCATTCAGTACTTC CASRTGQSIQYF
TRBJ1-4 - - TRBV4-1 TGCGCCAGCAGCCAACAGGGTTTGCGAGAAAAACTGTTTTTT CASSQQGLREKLFF
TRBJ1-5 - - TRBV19 TGTGCCAGTAGTATCGGGTCGCGGGATCAGCCCCAGCATTTT CASSIGSRDQPQHF
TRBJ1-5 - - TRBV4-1 TGCGCCAGCAGCCAAGGACTCTTTTCTCAGCCCCAGCATTTT CASSQGLFSQPQHF
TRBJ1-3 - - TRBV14 TGTGCCAGCAGCCAAGCACGGGGAGCGAAAGGAAACACCATATATTTT CASSQARGAKGNTIYF
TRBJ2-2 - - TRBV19 TGTGCCAGTAGTATCTACAGGGCGGACACCGGGGAGCTGTTTTTT CASSIYRADTGELFF
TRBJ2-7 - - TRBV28 TGTGCCAGCAGGGGGGAGGCAGGGCGAACATACGAGCAGTACTTC CASRGEAGRTYEQYF
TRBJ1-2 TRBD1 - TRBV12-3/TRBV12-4 TGTGCCAGCAGTTGGTACAGGGGTTATGGCTACACCTTC CASSWYRGYGYTF
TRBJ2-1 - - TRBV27 TGTGCCAGCAGTTCCGTCTCCTACAATGAGCAGTTCTTC CASSSVSYNEQFF
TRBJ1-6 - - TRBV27 TGTGCCAGCACCTTCCTGGGGGGTCGTGGGGATTCACCCCTCCACTTT CASTFLGGRGDSPLHF
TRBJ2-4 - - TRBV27 TGTGCCAGCAGCTCCTTTTATAGAGGGTCCAAAAACATTCAGTACTTC CASSSFYRGSKNIQYF
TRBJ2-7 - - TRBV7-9 TGTGCCAGCAGCTTAACTTACGAGCAGTACTTC CASSLTYEQYF
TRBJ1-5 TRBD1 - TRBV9 TGTGCCAGCAGCGTAGGGACAGGGTGGGACCAGCCCCAGCATTTT CASSVGTGWDQPQHF
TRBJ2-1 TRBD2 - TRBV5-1 TGCGCCAGCAGCTTGGGTCTAGCGGGGTACAATGAGCAGTTCTTC CASSLGLAGYNEQFF
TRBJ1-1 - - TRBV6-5 TGTGCCAGCAGCCCCCAACCTCGAGAACACACTGAAGCTTTCTTT CASSPQPREHTEAFF
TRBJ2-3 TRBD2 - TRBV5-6 TGTGCCAGCAGCTTGAGCGGGGGGGCCCGGACAGATACGCAGTATTTT CASSLSGGARTDTQYF
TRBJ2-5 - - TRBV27 TGTGCCAGCAGTGCTCGAGGACAAGAGACCCAGTACTTC CASSARGQETQYF
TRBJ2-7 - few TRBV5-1 TGCGCCAGCAGCTTAGACATTCCATACGAGCAGTACTTC CASSLDIPYEQYF
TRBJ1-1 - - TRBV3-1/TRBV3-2 TGTGCCAGCAGCCAAGGGCTAGGTTTAGGACTCGGCGCTTTCTTT CASSQGLGLGLGAFF
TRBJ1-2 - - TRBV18 TGTGCCAGCTCACCACCGTTCGGGGGGGACTATGGCTACACCTTC CASSPPFGGDYGYTF
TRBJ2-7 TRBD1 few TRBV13 TGTGCCAGCAGCATCGGGGACAGCAATTTATACGAGCAGTACTTC CASSIGDSNLYEQYF
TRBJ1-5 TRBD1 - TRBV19 TGTGCCAGTAGTACCGGGAAGGGGACAGTCATTAAAGGTCAGCCCCAGCATTTT CASSTGKGTVIKGQPQHF
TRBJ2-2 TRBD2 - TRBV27 TGTGCCAGCAGTTTGGGAAAAGCTAGCGGGAGCTATAGTCGAGGGGAGCTGTTTTTT CASSLGKASGSYSRGELFF
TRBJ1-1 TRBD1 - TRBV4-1 TGCGCCAGCAGCCTCACCGGGACAGGGGGAACTGAAGCTTTCTTT CASSLTGTGGTEAFF
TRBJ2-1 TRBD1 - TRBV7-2 TGTGCCAGCAGCCAGGACAGGGGGTGGGATGAGCAGTTCTTC CASSQDRGWDEQFF
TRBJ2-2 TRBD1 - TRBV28 TGTGCCAGCAGTCGAAAGGACAGGATCACCGGGGAGCTGTTTTTT CASSRKDRITGELFF
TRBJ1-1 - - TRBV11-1 TGTGCCAGCAGCTTAATAGGGGACACTGAAGCTTTCTTT CASSLIGDTEAFF
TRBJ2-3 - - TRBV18 TGTGCCAGCTCACCATTGCGGGGAGAACTCACAGATACGCAGTATTTT CASSPLRGELTDTQYF
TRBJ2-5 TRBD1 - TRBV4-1 TGCGCCAGCAGCCCCGGACAGGGTTTGGAGACCCAGTACTTC CASSPGQGLETQYF
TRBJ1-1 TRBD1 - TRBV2 TGTGCCAGCCGACAGGGACCGAACACTGAAGCTTTCTTT CASRQGPNTEAFF
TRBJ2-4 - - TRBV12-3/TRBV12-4 TGTGCCAGTTCCGGAGGGGGCGAGAGGTACTTC CASSGGGERYF